This TCR beta chain appears in the sequencing data of a study of cytotoxic CD8 clonotypes in ibrutinib-treated CLL. Across the whole study: Recorded responses included approximately 24 partial and 2 complete; following median around 68 months, approximately 14 stayed remitted and 12 progressed. General observations from the study: Public clonotypes were uncommon and contracted or stayed stable on treatment.

Trimming cost V 6 bases and J 5 bases, with 20 bases left between them. This CDR3 comprises 15 residues. Germline V CDR1 and CDR2: SGHNT, YYREEE (reference sequence). A remark on this clone: The antigen is unknown.

Cryopreserved PBMCs supplied roughly 1.8 micrograms of genomic DNA for TCR beta libraries. With sequencing, the targeted depth ranged from 1 in 200,000 to 1 in 1 million T cells. Using immunoSEQ multiplex PCR, the repertoire was profiled, and TCRdb retains in-frame clones only, with some absent. Among 90,000 to 95,000 clones listed, over 60% were seen once. This receptor was obtained from a human donor with chronic lymphocytic leukemia. The sample here was PBMCs, taken after 24 months of ibrutinib treatment. The V call is TRBV5-4, the J call TRBJ2-5, with D maybe TRBD2 (6 bases). CDR3 amino acids: CASNPSPTRFETQYF. The CDR3 DNA sequence: TGTGCCAGCAACCCCTCGCCGACTAGGTTCGAGACCCAGTACTTC.